This T cell receptor beta chain was identified during a study of T-cell reconstitution after alpha-beta-depleted transplantation in children. Study-level results: The study traced high day-60 TCRbeta diversity in some patients to surviving recipient T cells and thymic progenitors. It was newly produced T cells that mostly accounted for T-cell counts and diversity one year after transplant. As was reported, about two months after transplant, alpha-beta T cells came from several hundred expanded graft clones.

Unique molecular identifiers were used in preparing the TCRbeta library. TCRdb reprocessed the PCR reads with MiXCR, giving one entry per CDR3 protein. The repertoire holds approximately 800,000 distinct CDR3 sequences, with about 16% as singletons. In this sample, this clonotype turned up a few times. What it binds is unknown. The input for sequencing was PBMCs, mostly from graft donor cells, taken 360 days after TCRalphabeta/CD19-depleted stem cell transplant. This TCR was recovered from a male patient younger than 18 who had a stem cell transplant for acute lymphoblastic leukemia, so the T cells may come from the graft donor.

This CDR3 reads CASSPRTIDTEAFF. DNA for the CDR3: TGTGCCAGCAGCCCAAGGACGATAGACACTGAAGCTTTCTTT. The rearrangement joins TRBV12-3 or TRBV12-4 to TRBJ1-1, with D uncertain. CDR3 length equals 14 residues. V was clipped by 6 bases and J by 3 bases, with 14 bases between them.